This TCR beta chain was retrieved from a study of T cells in Graves' hyperthyroidism and ophthalmopathy. The wider study: Upon initial diagnosis and before any treatment, peripheral blood was collected.

Study-wide results and limits: Researchers found most expanded thyroid clonotypes above 0.001 in blood as well.

From germline, CDR1 is SNHLY and CDR2 FYNNEI. There are 13 residues in the CDR3. V lost 10 bases, J lost 12 bases, and 25 bases lay in between. This clonotype appeared many times. Its target is not known. Participants, patients aged 18 to 65, had newly diagnosed hyperthyroidism with a duration under 2 months. For the diagnoses, clinical symptoms, serum thyroxine and TRAb, thyroid ultrasound and orbital computed tomography were used. There were TCR beta CDR3 regions amplified from RNA transcripts. In the first-round RT-PCR of the TCR CDR3, the HTBI primer set was used. TCRdb itself ran the multiplex PCR reads through MiXCR, one entry per CDR3 protein. This table holds 600,000 to 750,000 distinct CDR3 sequences, 17% found once.

The sample was blood. The TCR was taken from a man between 45 and 60 years old with Graves' hyperthyroidism. V usage is TRBV2 and J usage is TRBJ2-7; TRBD2 might be the D (6 bases). The CDR3 DNA reads TGTGCCACCCCTGGAACCAGATCCGGGACTGTGTACTTC. Amino acids: CATPGTRSGTVYF.